Below, 17 T cell receptor beta chains from the same sample are listed, as sequenced in a study of cytomegalovirus exposure and HLA in healthy donors. The PCR ran on 60 Vbeta and 13 Jbeta primers. Measured with immunoSEQ multiplex PCR; TCRdb has only the in-frame clones, and not every one. The data show about 79,000 clones, around three quarters seen once. The sequenced sample consisted of PBMCs. Source of these receptors: a man aged 55 to 70 in good health and CMV-seronegative.

This clone occurred once. The chain recombines TRBV4-1 with TRBJ1-6, with 8 bases aligning to TRBD1. Germline V gene lookup returns CDR1 MGHRA and CDR2 YSYEKL. The CDR3 loop spans 16 amino acids. Losses at the gene ends were 3 bases for V and 9 bases for J; bases not matched to a gene: 10. CDR3 DNA: TGCGCCAGCAGCCAGAGTGAGACAGGGGCCTTTTCACCCCTCCACTTT. Protein: CASSQSETGAFSPLHF.

The rearrangement links TRBV6-4 to TRBJ2-3; D unresolved. The CDR3 totals 13 residues. CDR1 and CDR2 (germline): MRHNA, SNTAGT. V was shortened by 4 bases and J by 6 bases, with 11 bases between the two germline ends. The CDR3, as DNA: TGTGCCAGCAGTGGCGAGGAGAGGGATACGCAGTATTTT. It specifies CASSGEERDTQYF.

The chain uses TRBV9 and TRBJ2-3; 7 nucleotides agree with TRBD2. CDR1 SGDLS and CDR2 YYNGEE come from the germline V gene. This CDR3 has 16 residues. The V gene end was trimmed by 3 bases and the J gene end by 2 bases; junction bases not matched to a gene: 9. The CDR3 loop reads CASSESGGRATDTQYF. Here the CDR3 DNA reads TGTGCCAGCAGCGAGAGTGGGGGGAGGGCCACAGATACGCAGTATTTT. The full variable domain, its missing parts supplied by reference TRBV9 and TRBJ2-3, is DSGVTQTPKHLITATGQRVTLRCSPRSGDLSVYWYQQSLDQGLQFLIQYYNGEERAKGNILERFSAQQFPDLHSELNLSSLELGDSALYFCASSESGGRATDTQYFGPGTRLTVL.

The gene calls are TRBV7-2 and TRBJ1-4, with D tentatively TRBD1 (6 bases). Trimming stripped 9 bases from V and 8 bases from J, with 19 bases between. CDR1 and CDR2 from the germline V gene are SGHTA and FQGNSA. This CDR3 has 14 amino acids. DNA for the CDR3: TGTGCCAGTAAACCGAGGGGGGGCGCAGAAAAACTGTTTTTT. It translates to CASKPRGGAEKLFF.

V gene TRBV19 combines with J gene TRBJ2-1, with TRBD1 as a possible D gene (6 bases). The CDR3 is 15 amino acids. V was trimmed by 1 base and J by 6 bases, leaving 13 bases between them. Germline V gives CDR1 LNHDA, CDR2 SQIVND (reference sequence). The CDR3 reads CASSIGDRTANEQFF. The CDR3 region has the DNA TGTGCCAGTAGTATAGGAGACAGGACTGCCAATGAGCAGTTCTTC.

This rearrangement joins TRBV7-9 to TRBJ2-7; possibly TRBD2 for D (5 bases). The ends were cut back, 3 bases at V and 5 bases at J, with 5 bases in the middle. This CDR3 contains 11 residues. Germline-derived CDR1 and CDR2 are SEHNR and FQNEAQ (reference sequence). CDR3 protein: CASSFGNEQYF. The CDR3 bases are TGTGCCAGCAGCTTCGGGAACGAGCAGTACTTC.

The V call is TRBV6-1, the J call TRBJ1-3; D gene uncertain. The CDR3 contains 14 residues. V lost 2 bases and J lost 0, with 5 bases in between. CDR1 MNHNS and CDR2 SASEGT come from the germline V gene. The CDR3 DNA reads as TGTGCCAGCAGTGAACAGATCTCTGGAAACACCATATATTTT. Translating gives CASSEQISGNTIYF.

J is TRBJ1-4 and V is TRBV5-1; D is perhaps TRBD1 (5 bases). Germline CDR1 reads SGHRS; CDR2 reads YFSETQ. The CDR3 runs 15 residues. Trimming removed 4 bases from V and 8 bases from J, with 18 bases in between. The CDR3 spells CASSTNTGREEKLFF. The CDR3 DNA sequence: TGCGCCAGCAGCACCAACACAGGCCGAGAGGAAAAACTGTTTTTT.

The rearrangement uses TRBV6-1 and TRBJ2-7; 7 nucleotides line up with TRBD1. V was pared by 8 bases and J by 2 bases, with 9 bases of the junction left unmatched. The CDR3 runs to 14 residues. Germline CDR1 and CDR2: MNHNS and SASEGT. CDR3 sequence (DNA): TGTGCCAGCGGAACAGGGGCGCCCCCCTACGAGCAGTACTTC. It codes for CASGTGAPPYEQYF.

This chain joins TRBV6-1 and TRBJ2-4; D is possibly TRBD1 (5 bases). Trimming stripped 1 base from V and 8 bases from J, with 9 bases between. The CDR3 contains 13 residues. Germline V lookup: CDR1 MNHNS, CDR2 SASEGT. As DNA, the CDR3 is TGTGCCAGCAGTGAAGTGCCCAGGGACATTCAGTACTTC. Its translation: CASSEVPRDIQYF.

This clone was picked up one time. The V call is TRBV5-1, the J call TRBJ2-7; D might be TRBD1 (6 bases). Germline CDR1 is SGHRS and CDR2 is YFSETQ. The V and J ends lost 5 bases and 2 bases respectively, with 14 bases between them. CDR3 length: 14 residues. CDR3 region: CASSPRTVTYEQYF. The CDR3 DNA reads TGCGCCAGCAGTCCCAGGACAGTAACCTACGAGCAGTACTTC. The complete variable domain, with remaining parts taken from reference TRBV5-1 and TRBJ2-7, reads KAGVTQTPRYLIKTRGQQVTLSCSPISGHRSVSWYQQTPGQGLQFLFEYFSETQRNKGNFPGRFSGRQFSNSRSEMNVSTLELGDSALYLCASSPRTVTYEQYFGPGTRLTVT.

The chain joins TRBV28 to TRBJ2-1; 7 bases fit TRBD2. CDR1 and CDR2 from the germline V gene are MDHEN and SYDVKM. The CDR3 runs to 16 residues. The trim removed 7 bases at V and 0 bases at J, leaving 9 bases unmatched. CDR3: CASIPGRSISYNEQFF. In nucleotides, the CDR3 is TGTGCCAGCATCCCCGGGAGGTCCATCTCCTACAATGAGCAGTTCTTC.

This clone was detected only once. V and J are TRBV10-3 and TRBJ1-3, with D possibly TRBD1 on 6 matching bases. Trimming pared 5 bases from V and 4 bases from J, leaving 9 bases between. CDR3 length equals 13 residues. Germline loops: CDR1 ENHRY, CDR2 SYGVKD. The CDR3 bases are TGTGCCATCAGTTCTGGACAGGGAAACACCATATATTTT. It translates to CAISSGQGNTIYF.

J is TRBJ2-7 and V is TRBV7-8, with D hard to call. V was clipped by 5 bases and J by 5 bases, with 10 bases between them. The V gene's germline CDR1 is SGHVS and CDR2 FQNEAQ. CDR3 size: 12 residues. CDR3 in DNA: TGTGCCAGCAGCCCGTGGGCCGACGAGCAGTACTTC. Amino acids: CASSPWADEQYF.

The chain couples TRBV5-1 to TRBJ1-1, with TRBD1 identical over 8 bases. The V and J ends lost 0 bases and 5 bases, in that order; junction bases with no gene match: 9. This CDR3 spans 16 amino acids. The germline CDR1 and CDR2 sequences are SGHRS and YFSETQ. CDR3 amino acids: CASSLVAGGGGTEAFF. For the CDR3, the DNA is TGCGCCAGCAGCTTGGTGGCAGGGGGCGGAGGGACTGAAGCTTTCTTT.

The genes are TRBV29-1 and TRBJ2-1; D is perhaps TRBD2 (5 bases). Germline CDR1 reads SQVTM; CDR2 reads ANQGSEA. V lost 3 bases and J lost 4, with 10 bases in between. This CDR3 is 13 amino acids long. The CDR3 sequence: CSVERTSYNEQFF. In nucleotides, the CDR3 is TGCAGCGTTGAGAGGACTTCATACAATGAGCAGTTCTTC.

The J gene is TRBJ1-3, the V gene TRBV5-1; D gene uncertain. CDR3 size: 16 residues. The germline V gene has CDR1 SGHRS and CDR2 YFSETQ. The ends were cut back, 3 bases at V and 0 bases at J, with 13 bases in the middle. The CDR3 here is CASSSDGLISGNTIYF. The CDR3 DNA follows: TGCGCCAGCAGCTCGGACGGACTGATCTCTGGAAACACCATATATTTT.